These 29 T cell receptor beta chains originate from one sample sequenced in a study of response to subunit inactivated influenza vaccine. TCRdb processed the RT-PCR reads anew with MiXCR; each CDR3 protein has one entry. The sample has about 500,000 distinct CDR3 sequences; approximately 15% are singletons. Material: CD4+ T cells sorted from PBMCs, obtained approximately 25 months after vaccination. These receptors originate from a man between 50 and 75 years old who received an inactivated influenza vaccine.

The V call is TRBV14, the J call TRBJ1-2; TRBD1 is a possible D gene (5 bases). This CDR3 spans 14 amino acids. Germline assignment: CDR1 SGHDN and CDR2 FVKESK. The germline V and J ends were trimmed by 1 base and 3 bases, with 9 bases remaining between them. The CDR3: CASSQGGDDYGYTF. The CDR3 DNA sequence: TGTGCCAGCAGCCAAGGAGGGGATGACTATGGCTACACCTTC.

V usage is TRBV20-1 and J usage is TRBJ2-3; D not resolved. V lost 3 bases and J lost 1, with 8 bases in between. Germline assignment: CDR1 DFQATT and CDR2 SNEGSKA (reference sequence). The CDR3 has 13 amino acids. The CDR3 sequence is CSASVRGTDTQYF. The DNA for the CDR3 is TGCAGTGCTAGCGTACGTGGCACAGATACGCAGTATTTT.

The chain recombines TRBV4-1 with TRBJ2-5, with 16 positions matching TRBD2. Per the germline V gene, CDR1 is MGHRA and CDR2 is YSYEKL. V gave up 5 bases and J gave up 4 bases; unmatched junction bases: 10. The length of the CDR3 is 18 residues. The CDR3 DNA reads as TGCGCCAGCAGCGAATCGGGGACTAGCGGGGGGGCCTCAGAGACCCAGTACTTC. Translation: CASSESGTSGGASETQYF.

This clonotype has only a few counts. The rearrangement joins TRBV4-3 to TRBJ2-3; D assignment may be TRBD1 or TRBD2 (5 bases each). V gave up 5 bases and J gave up 3 bases, with 18 bases separating them. This CDR3 comprises 16 residues. Germline CDR1 is LGHNA and CDR2 is YSLEER. CDR3 DNA: TGCGCCAGCAGCTTGCCGGGACCTACAAGAACAGATACGCAGTATTTT. Translation gives CASSLPGPTRTDTQYF.

This clonotype was detected a few times. The J gene is TRBJ2-5, the V gene TRBV29-1, with D perhaps given as TRBD1 or TRBD2 (5 bases each). CDR3 length equals 14 residues. CDR1 is SQVTM and CDR2 is ANQGSEA in the germline V gene. Trimming cost V 5 bases and J 7 bases, with 20 bases left between them. CDR3 DNA sequence: TGCAGCGTTCCCGGGACGTCCGGCAGAGGGACCCAGTACTTC. Its translation: CSVPGTSGRGTQYF.

V and J are TRBV6-1 and TRBJ2-5; no clear D. Germline V CDR1 and CDR2: MNHNS, SASEGT. The CDR3 spans 13 residues. Trimming took 5 bases from V and 1 from J, leaving 8 bases between them. Here the CDR3 reads CASSPRFQETQYF. DNA of the CDR3: TGTGCCAGCAGTCCGCGGTTCCAAGAGACCCAGTACTTC.

This clonotype has more than one count but fewer than ten. The chain combines TRBV7-2 with TRBJ1-5; D is undetermined. Germline values: CDR1 SGHTA, CDR2 FQGNSA. This CDR3 is 14 amino acids long. Trimming stripped 5 bases from V and 0 bases from J, with 8 bases between. The CDR3, as DNA: TGTGCCAGCAGCCCAGAGTATAGCAATCAGCCCCAGCATTTT. Translating it yields CASSPEYSNQPQHF.

In its sample, this clonotype was seen a few times. The rearrangement joins TRBV21-1 to TRBJ1-1. TRBV21-1 is deemed a pseudogene. The CDR3 is 16 amino acids. CDR3 bases: TGTGCCAGCAGCGCCTCGGTAGGGAATAAGGACACTGAAGCTTTCTTT. It is translated as CASSASVGNKDTEAFF.

This clonotype was seen a few times. V gene TRBV7-2 combines with J gene TRBJ1-2; D is unclear. Germline loops: CDR1 SGHTA, CDR2 FQGNSA. The CDR3 consists of 16 residues. V shed 4 bases and J shed 0 bases, with 15 bases lying between them. CDR3 region: CASSSLGIATNYGYTF. CDR3 sequence (DNA): TGTGCCAGCAGCTCCCTGGGGATCGCAACTAACTATGGCTACACCTTC. Drawing the rest from reference TRBV7-2 and TRBJ1-2, the complete variable domain is GAGVSQSPSNKVTEKGKDVELRCDPISGHTALYWYRQSLGQGLEFLIYFQGNSAPDKSGLPSDRFSAERTGGSVSTLTIQRTQQEDSAVYLCASSSLGIATNYGYTFGSGTRLTVV.

The rearrangement uses TRBV7-8 and TRBJ2-2; the D is unclear. The V gene lost 4 bases and the J gene lost 5 bases, with 11 bases spanning the gap. The CDR3 length is 14 residues. The germline gives CDR1 SGHVS, CDR2 FQNEAQ. The CDR3 DNA follows: TGTGCCAGCAGCTGGCACCGGAAGACCGGGGAGCTGTTTTTT. It translates to CASSWHRKTGELFF.

This chain joins TRBV5-1 and TRBJ2-6; no reliable D call. The CDR3 spans 16 residues. Germline loops: CDR1 SGHRS, CDR2 YFSETQ. Trimming removed 3 bases at V and 0 bases at J, with 10 bases between. CDR3 bases: TGCGCCAGCAGCTGGGCCGCGGTCTCTGGGGCCAACGTCCTGACTTTC. Translation gives CASSWAAVSGANVLTF. The whole variable domain, filled in from reference TRBV5-1 and TRBJ2-6, reads KAGVTQTPRYLIKTRGQQVTLSCSPISGHRSVSWYQQTPGQGLQFLFEYFSETQRNKGNFPGRFSGRQFSNSRSEMNVSTLELGDSALYLCASSWAAVSGANVLTFGAGSRLTVL.

CDR3 sequence: CASSQEFTSGRATDTQYF. The CDR3 region has the DNA TGTGCCAGCAGCCAAGAATTTACTAGCGGGAGGGCCACAGATACGCAGTATTTT. The chain recombines TRBV4-2 with TRBJ2-3, with TRBD2 matching 13 bases. Germline V gives CDR1 LGHNA, CDR2 YNFKEQ. V was pared by 0 bases and J by 2 bases, with 5 bases of the junction left unmatched. This CDR3 is 18 amino acids long.

This chain uses TRBV20-1 with TRBJ1-1, with no clear D. This CDR3 has 11 residues. V was pared by 5 bases and J by 5 bases, with 9 bases between. The germline V gene encodes CDR1 DFQATT and CDR2 SNEGSKA (reference sequence). DNA of the CDR3: TGCAGTGCTCCGGACCTAACTGAAGCTTTCTTT. Translation gives CSAPDLTEAFF.

This clonotype was counted between two and nine times. This chain joins TRBV13 and TRBJ2-1; possible D gene TRBD1, 6 bases. Germline CDR1 and CDR2: PRHDT and FYEKMQ (reference sequence). Trimming removed 3 bases from V and 8 bases from J, with 11 bases in between. The CDR3 sequence is 13 residues long. The CDR3 nucleotides are TGTGCCAGCAGCTTTCCCCCAGGGGATGAGCAGTTCTTC. Protein: CASSFPPGDEQFF.

In its sample, this clonotype was seen a few times. The chain has TRBV2 and TRBJ2-2; D gene uncertain. CDR1 is SNHLY, CDR2 FYNNEI, per germline. Trimming left V 8 bases short and J 4 bases short, with 11 bases between. The CDR3 has 13 amino acids. CDR3: CASGPPGTGELFF. In DNA form, the CDR3 reads TGTGCCAGCGGCCCTCCTGGCACCGGGGAGCTGTTTTTT.

In this sample, this clonotype turned up a few times. The V call is TRBV12-3 or TRBV12-4, the J call TRBJ1-1; D unclear. The CDR3 spans 14 residues. With 6 bases removed from V and 3 bases from J, the gap between germline ends came to 14 bases. The CDR3, as DNA: TGTGCCAGCAGACTTGACACGGGGTACACTGAAGCTTTCTTT. This codes for CASRLDTGYTEAFF.

The sample holds a few counts of this clonotype. The chain couples TRBV6-5 to TRBJ2-4, with TRBD2 as a possible D gene (7 bases). This CDR3 has 22 amino acids. Trimming pared 2 bases from V and 1 base from J, leaving 30 bases between. Germline loops: CDR1 MNHEY, CDR2 SVGAGI. CDR3 region: CASSYPTVERDTSTVAKNIQYF. DNA of the CDR3: TGTGCCAGCAGTTACCCGACGGTAGAGCGGGACACTAGTACCGTTGCCAAAAACATTCAGTACTTC.

This clonotype was counted at least ten times. The chain joins TRBV7-3 to TRBJ1-1; no reliable D call. Germline CDR1 reads SGHTA; CDR2 reads FQGTGA. CDR3 length: 13 residues. V was pared by 5 bases and J by 1 base, with 8 bases between. As DNA, the CDR3 is TGTGCCAGCAGCGCGGGAAGGAACACTGAAGCTTTCTTT. The encoded protein is CASSAGRNTEAFF.

This clonotype was detected only a few times. This chain joins TRBV28 and TRBJ1-2; 8 bases are shared with TRBD1. CDR1 is MDHEN, CDR2 SYDVKM, per germline. Trimming removed 1 base from V and 7 bases from J; junction bases left unmatched: 8. There are 15 residues in the CDR3. The CDR3 loop reads CASSLLGQVLGGYTF. The CDR3, as DNA: TGTGCCAGCAGTTTATTGGGACAGGTTTTGGGTGGCTACACCTTC.

In its sample, this clonotype was seen many times. This chain connects TRBV6-2 or TRBV6-3 to TRBJ2-3; TRBD1 aligns across 7 bases. This CDR3 contains 19 residues. Germline CDR1 MNHEY, CDR2 SVGEGT. V lost 2 bases to trimming and J lost 0 bases; unmatched junction nucleotides: 14. The CDR3 coding sequence is TGTGCCAGCAGTTACAACCGCGACAGGGTATCCCAAAGCACAGATACGCAGTATTTT. Its translation: CASSYNRDRVSQSTDTQYF.

This clonotype was counted only a few times. Written as DNA, the CDR3 is TGCAGCGTTGGGAGATCCCCCAGCACTGAAGCTTTCTTT. It specifies CSVGRSPSTEAFF. The rearrangement joins TRBV29-1 to TRBJ1-1; D is unclear. V was trimmed by 4 bases and J by 4 bases, leaving 13 bases between them. Germline assignment: CDR1 SQVTM and CDR2 ANQGSEA. This CDR3 has 13 residues.

This chain joins TRBV30 and TRBJ2-3; D is perhaps TRBD2 (5 bases). Germline loops: CDR1 GTSNPN, CDR2 SVGIG (reference sequence). V lost 3 bases and J 2 bases, leaving 12 bases between the germline ends. The CDR3 is 14 amino acids. This CDR3 is CAWRYGKNTDTQYF. Written as DNA, the CDR3 is TGTGCCTGGAGATACGGGAAGAACACAGATACGCAGTATTTT.

V gene TRBV7-2 combines with J gene TRBJ2-5; maybe TRBD1 (6 bases). Germline CDR1 and CDR2: SGHTA and FQGNSA. V was pared by 5 bases and J by 9 bases, with 16 bases between. CDR3 length equals 13 residues. In DNA form, the CDR3 reads TGTGCCAGCAGCGACGGACAGCTTGGGGCCCAGTACTTC. Its translation: CASSDGQLGAQYF.

The chain is built from TRBV10-3 and TRBJ1-2; a weak D match, TRBD1 (5 bases). CDR1 is ENHRY and CDR2 is SYGVKD in the germline V gene. V was shortened by 3 bases and J by 8 bases, with 10 bases between the two germline ends. CDR3 length equals 12 residues. The CDR3 here is CAISDREYGYTF. CDR3 sequence (DNA): TGTGCCATCAGTGACAGGGAGTACGGCTACACCTTC.

At least ten counts were recorded for this clonotype. The rearrangement uses TRBV5-1 and TRBJ2-3; D gene unclear. Germline V lookup: CDR1 SGHRS, CDR2 YFSETQ. Trimming removed 6 bases at V and 2 bases at J, with 10 bases between. The CDR3 is 13 amino acids. The CDR3 sequence: CASKRGPTDTQYF. CDR3 DNA sequence: TGCGCCAGCAAGAGAGGCCCCACAGATACGCAGTATTTT.

The V gene is TRBV20-1, the J gene TRBJ2-2; TRBD1 might be the D (6 bases). This CDR3 is 15 amino acids long. With 0 bases removed from V and 4 bases from J, the gap between germline ends came to 12 bases. Germline CDR1 is DFQATT and CDR2 is SNEGSKA (reference sequence). CDR3 sequence: CSARETGRVTGELFF. The CDR3 DNA reads TGCAGTGCTAGAGAGACAGGAAGAGTCACCGGGGAGCTGTTTTTT.

This clonotype turned up a few times. The chain carries TRBV4-3 and TRBJ2-3; 12 bases fit TRBD2. CDR1 is LGHNA and CDR2 is YSLEER in the germline V gene. After removal of 2 bases from V and 4 bases from J, the junction contained 7 bases not matched to a gene. This CDR3 is built from 17 residues. The CDR3 DNA is TGCGCCAGCAGCCAACAAGCTAGCGGGGGGGCGTCAGATACGCAGTATTTT. Protein product: CASSQQASGGASDTQYF.

This clonotype was seen a few times. The V call is TRBV12-3 or TRBV12-4, the J call TRBJ2-7; TRBD1 matches 10 bases. CDR3 length: 14 residues. V lost 5 bases and J lost 6; bases outside the gene matches: 7. The CDR3 sequence is CASSPRDRGSEQYF. Here the CDR3 DNA reads TGTGCCAGCAGTCCCCGGGACAGGGGATCCGAGCAGTACTTC.

A few counts support this clonotype. The CDR3 sequence is CASRRDIQETQYF. Here the CDR3 DNA reads TGTGCCAGCAGGAGGGACATCCAAGAGACCCAGTACTTC. The rearrangement joins TRBV6-2 or TRBV6-3 to TRBJ2-5; D possibly corresponds to TRBD1 (6 bases). The germline V and J ends were trimmed by 6 bases and 1 base, with 9 bases remaining between them. The CDR3 consists of 13 residues. From germline, CDR1 is MNHEY and CDR2 SVGEGT.